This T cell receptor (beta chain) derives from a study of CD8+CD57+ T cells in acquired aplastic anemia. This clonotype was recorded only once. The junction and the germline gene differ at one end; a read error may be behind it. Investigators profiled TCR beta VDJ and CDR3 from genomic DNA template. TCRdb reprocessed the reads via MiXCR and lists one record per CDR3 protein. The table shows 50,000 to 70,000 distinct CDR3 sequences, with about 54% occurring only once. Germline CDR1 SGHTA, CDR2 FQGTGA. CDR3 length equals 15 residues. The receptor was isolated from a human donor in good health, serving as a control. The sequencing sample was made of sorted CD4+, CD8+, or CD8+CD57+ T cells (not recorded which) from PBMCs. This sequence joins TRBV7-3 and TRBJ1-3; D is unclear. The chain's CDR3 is CASSLNPTTGNTIYF. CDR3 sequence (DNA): TGCGCCAGCAGCTTGAATCCAACAACTGGAAACACCATATATTTT.